The 25 T cell receptor beta chains in this list originate from one sample, sequenced in a study of identical twins. TCRdb reanalysed the 5' RACE reads using MiXCR and keeps one entry per CDR3 protein. The repertoire holds just over 450,000 distinct CDR3 sequences, with approximately 15% as singletons. The data were also submitted as part of a second study, on yellow fever vaccine responses in identical twins.

The sample comprised CD4+ T cells sorted from blood. Receptor source: a woman aged 18-29 years in good health.

This clonotype was detected ten times or more. The chain uses TRBV12-3 or TRBV12-4 and TRBJ2-7, with D possibly called TRBD1 or TRBD2 (5 bases each). V was cut by 6 bases and J by 0 bases, with 12 bases left in between. The CDR3 loop spans 14 amino acids. CDR3 region: CASSRGSSSYEQYF. In nucleotides, the CDR3 is TGTGCCAGCAGCCGGGGCTCCTCCTCCTACGAGCAGTACTTC.

The chain links TRBV6-1 to TRBJ1-1, with a weak D call TRBD1 (5 bases). V lost 4 bases, J lost 5 bases, and 14 bases lay in between. This CDR3 has 14 amino acids. Germline assignment: CDR1 MNHNS and CDR2 SASEGT. This CDR3 reads CASSGFGGLTEAFF. DNA for the CDR3: TGTGCCAGCAGTGGTTTTGGGGGGTTGACTGAAGCTTTCTTT.

This chain uses TRBV2 with TRBJ2-7; D might be TRBD1 (6 bases). The CDR3 spans 14 residues. Deletions cut 5 bases from V and 1 base from J, with 12 bases between. CDR1 and CDR2 (germline): SNHLY, FYNNEI. The CDR3 reads CASSRDISSYEQYF. CDR3 nucleotides: TGTGCCAGCAGTAGGGACATTTCTTCCTACGAGCAGTACTTC. The full variable domain, completed using reference TRBV2 and TRBJ2-7, is EPEVTQTPSHQVTQMGQEVILRCVPISNHLYFYWYRQILGQKVEFLVSFYNNEISEKSEIFDDQFSVERPDGSNFTLKIRSTKLEDSAMYFCASSRDISSYEQYFGPGTRLTVT.

The V and J genes are TRBV20-1 and TRBJ2-1, with 9 bases fitting TRBD1. This CDR3 has 13 amino acids. The germline CDR1 and CDR2 sequences are DFQATT and SNEGSKA (reference sequence). The junction had 4 bases not matched to a gene; V was cut back by 2 bases and J by 8 bases. CDR3 region: CSARPGQGYEQFF. CDR3 DNA: TGCAGTGCTAGACCGGGACAGGGCTATGAGCAGTTCTTC.

This clonotype was seen repeatedly, ten times or more. The chain uses TRBV5-1 and TRBJ2-7; possibly TRBD1 or TRBD2 for D (5 bases each). V was pared by 0 bases and J by 5 bases, with 12 bases between. Germline V CDR1 and CDR2: SGHRS, YFSETQ. CDR3 length equals 14 residues. The CDR3 DNA follows: TGCGCCAGCAGCTTGGGTGGGACCGAACACGAGCAGTACTTC. It is translated as CASSLGGTEHEQYF.

This chain uses TRBV7-2 with TRBJ2-7; D gene uncertain. Germline V gives CDR1 SGHTA, CDR2 FQGNSA. V was cut by 1 base and J by 5 bases, with 12 bases left in between. This CDR3 contains 14 residues. CDR3 DNA: TGTGCCAGCAGCTTAGTTTATCGGGCGGACGAGCAGTACTTC. As protein: CASSLVYRADEQYF.

This clonotype was observed a handful of times. This chain links TRBV20-1 with TRBJ2-1; 14 nucleotides agree with TRBD2. Germline V gene data show CDR1 as DFQATT and CDR2 as SNEGSKA (reference sequence). The CDR3 spans 15 residues. The V gene end was trimmed by 3 bases and the J gene end by 8 bases; junction bases not matched to a gene: 6. The CDR3 loop is CSARGLAGVIYEQFF. DNA of the CDR3: TGCAGTGCTAGGGGACTAGCGGGAGTAATCTATGAGCAGTTCTTC.

In this sample, this clonotype turned up a few times. The genes are TRBV5-1 and TRBJ1-1, with unresolved D. The V gene's germline CDR1 is SGHRS and CDR2 YFSETQ. V was pared by 4 bases and J by 1 base, with 14 bases between. The CDR3 has 15 residues. CDR3 nucleotide sequence: TGCGCCAGCAGCGCGGCAAACTTGGGGAACACTGAAGCTTTCTTT. It yields the protein CASSAANLGNTEAFF. Combining the CDR3 with reference TRBV5-1 and TRBJ1-1 gives the whole variable domain KAGVTQTPRYLIKTRGQQVTLSCSPISGHRSVSWYQQTPGQGLQFLFEYFSETQRNKGNFPGRFSGRQFSNSRSEMNVSTLELGDSALYLCASSAANLGNTEAFFGQGTRLTVV.

This clonotype was recorded a few times. The chain links TRBV9 to TRBJ1-5; 10 nucleotides match TRBD1. Losses at the gene ends were 3 bases for V and 7 bases for J; bases not matched to a gene: 7. This CDR3 comprises 15 residues. Per the germline V gene, CDR1 is SGDLS and CDR2 is YYNGEE. Written as DNA, the CDR3 is TGTGCCAGCAGCGCTGGACAGGGGGGAACGCAGCCCCAGCATTTT. Protein product: CASSAGQGGTQPQHF. The variable domain in full, completed from reference TRBV9 and TRBJ1-5, reads DSGVTQTPKHLITATGQRVTLRCSPRSGDLSVYWYQQSLDQGLQFLIQYYNGEERAKGNILERFSAQQFPDLHSELNLSSLELGDSALYFCASSAGQGGTQPQHFGDGTRLSIL.

This clonotype came up a few times. For the CDR3, the DNA is TGCGCCAGCACCATCGAGTCGGCGGGAGGCCACGAGCAGTACTTC. Translating it yields CASTIESAGGHEQYF. The chain links TRBV5-1 to TRBJ2-7; 8 bases fit TRBD2. The J segment lost 5 bases and the V segment lost 6 bases, leaving 13 bases of the junction unmatched. Germline V lookup: CDR1 SGHRS, CDR2 YFSETQ. The CDR3 runs to 15 residues.

V usage is TRBV29-1 and J usage is TRBJ2-5; TRBD2 matches at 7 bases. This CDR3 contains 16 residues. The trim removed 5 bases at V and 2 bases at J, leaving 14 bases unmatched. In germline, CDR1 is SQVTM, CDR2 ANQGSEA. CDR3 nucleotide sequence: TGCAGCGTTTCCAAGATCTGGGCGGGGGTTCAAGAGACCCAGTACTTC. The encoded protein is CSVSKIWAGVQETQYF.

The sample holds one count of this clonotype. V and J are TRBV20-1 and TRBJ2-1; D may be TRBD1 (6 bases). Trimming took 0 bases from V and 5 from J, leaving 17 bases between them. This CDR3 has 16 amino acids. Germline values: CDR1 DFQATT, CDR2 SNEGSKA (reference sequence). CDR3 coding DNA: TGCAGTGCTAGAGAGGAACCGGGACAAGGGCACAATGAGCAGTTCTTC. It yields the protein CSAREEPGQGHNEQFF.

The rearrangement links TRBV6-1 to TRBJ2-2; 7 nucleotides align to TRBD1. Trimming removed 4 bases from V and 2 bases from J; junction bases left unmatched: 4. There are 15 residues in the CDR3. The germline V gene encodes CDR1 MNHNS and CDR2 SASEGT. The CDR3 DNA sequence: TGTGCCAGCAGTGTAGACAGGGCTAACACCGGGGAGCTGTTTTTT. It is translated as CASSVDRANTGELFF.

This clonotype was picked up a small number of times. The gene calls are TRBV19 and TRBJ2-1; 11 bases align to TRBD2. CDR1 is LNHDA and CDR2 is SQIVND in the germline V gene (reference sequence). The CDR3 consists of 16 residues. V gave up 5 bases and J gave up 6 bases; unmatched junction bases: 9. CDR3 sequence (DNA): TGTGCCAGTAGTCTTCCACTAGCGGGAGAGATCAATGAGCAGTTCTTC. Protein sequence: CASSLPLAGEINEQFF. The variable domain in full, with the rest retrieved from reference TRBV19 and TRBJ2-1, is DGGITQSPKYLFRKEGQNVTLSCEQNLNHDAMYWYRQDPGQGLRLIYYSQIVNDFQKGDIAEGYSVSREKKESFPLTVTSAQKNPTAFYLCASSLPLAGEINEQFFGPGTRLTVL.

This clonotype was seen a few times. V is TRBV4-2 and J is TRBJ2-7, with 10 positions matching TRBD2. The CDR3 extends over 18 amino acids. Germline CDR1 LGHNA, CDR2 YNFKEQ. V lost 4 bases and J lost 4; bases outside the gene matches: 16. CDR3 protein: CASSPLLVASGGRYEQYF. CDR3 nucleotide sequence: TGTGCCAGCAGCCCCTTACTCGTGGCTAGCGGGGGACGATACGAGCAGTACTTC.

This clonotype was seen more than once but under ten times. The V and J genes are TRBV18 and TRBJ1-6, with 7 bases aligning to TRBD1. The CDR3 has 14 amino acids. V shed 1 base and J 10 bases; nucleotides not matched to a gene: 4. Germline V gene data show CDR1 as KGHSH and CDR2 as LQKENI. The CDR3 here is CASSPLDRTSPLHF. CDR3 DNA sequence: TGTGCCAGCTCACCACTGGACAGGACATCACCCCTCCACTTT.

This clonotype has a handful of counts. V gene TRBV29-1 combines with J gene TRBJ2-1; D gene ambiguous. Trimming stripped 0 bases from V and 4 bases from J, with 4 bases between. The CDR3 consists of 12 residues. The germline gives CDR1 SQVTM, CDR2 ANQGSEA. The CDR3: CSVEDGYNEQFF. The CDR3 DNA follows: TGCAGCGTTGAAGACGGATACAATGAGCAGTTCTTC.

This clonotype was counted a few times. The CDR3 is CSARDYSSGDTGEQFF. The DNA for the CDR3 is TGCAGTGCTAGAGATTACTCTAGCGGGGATACGGGGGAGCAGTTCTTC. The chain employs TRBV20-1 and TRBJ2-1; TRBD2 aligns across 9 bases. The CDR3 runs to 16 residues. J gave up 10 bases and V 0 bases, and 13 bases lay outside the gene matches. Germline lookup yields CDR1 DFQATT and CDR2 SNEGSKA (reference sequence).

This chain joins TRBV9 and TRBJ2-2, with D perhaps assigned TRBD1 or TRBD2 (6 bases each). The length of the CDR3 is 16 residues. Trimming stripped 4 bases from V and 2 bases from J, with 15 bases between. CDR1 SGDLS and CDR2 YYNGEE come from the germline V gene. CDR3 sequence reads: CASSRLGGSNTGELFF. The CDR3 region has the DNA TGTGCCAGCAGCCGATTGGGGGGCTCAAACACCGGGGAGCTGTTTTTT.

This clonotype showed up just a few times. Germline and junction disagree at one end, which may indicate a read error. V gene TRBV7-7 combines with J gene TRBJ2-7; maybe TRBD2 (5 bases). Germline V gene lookup returns CDR1 SSHAT and CDR2 FNYEAQ (reference sequence). CDR3 length equals 13 residues. The CDR3 region is CASSKVYSGEQYF. The CDR3 bases are TGTGCTAGCAGCAAAGTTTATTCGGGGGAGCAGTACTTC.

This sequence joins TRBV20-1 and TRBJ2-1; D is perhaps TRBD2 (7 bases). Germline CDR1 and CDR2: DFQATT and SNEGSKA (reference sequence). V was cut by 0 bases and J by 8 bases, with 14 bases left in between. The CDR3 covers 14 residues. The CDR3 DNA reads TGCAGTGCTAGAGATATGAGGGGGGGGGATGAGCAGTTCTTC. It is translated as CSARDMRGGDEQFF.

This clonotype has a handful of counts. This chain connects TRBV7-2 to TRBJ2-7; 7 bases fit TRBD1. V gave up 3 bases and J gave up 1 base; unmatched junction bases: 3. The CDR3 consists of 14 residues. Germline V gene data show CDR1 as SGHTA and CDR2 as FQGNSA. CDR3 sequence: CASSFDRASYEQYF. CDR3 DNA: TGTGCCAGCAGCTTTGACAGGGCTTCCTACGAGCAGTACTTC.

The chain uses TRBV10-3 and TRBJ2-7; D not certain. This CDR3 has 10 residues. The germline CDR1 and CDR2 sequences are ENHRY and SYGVKD. Trimming pared 10 bases from V and 1 base from J, leaving 5 bases between. The CDR3 spells CATGSYEQYF. CDR3 in DNA: TGTGCCACCGGGTCCTACGAGCAGTACTTC.

The gene calls are TRBV12-3 or TRBV12-4 and TRBJ2-5; D might be TRBD1 (6 bases). Trimming stripped 1 base from V and 3 bases from J, with 9 bases between. The CDR3 covers 14 residues. The CDR3, as DNA: TGTGCCAGCAGTTTAGGGGACACCAAAGAGACCCAGTACTTC. Protein product: CASSLGDTKETQYF.

V usage is TRBV6-2 or TRBV6-3 and J usage is TRBJ1-4; D unresolved. The CDR3 totals 14 residues. The germline gives CDR1 MNHEY, CDR2 SVGEGT. The V end was cut by 4 bases, the J end by 8 bases, with 14 bases between. The chain's CDR3 is CASSFSGSLEKLFF. In DNA, the CDR3 is TGTGCCAGCAGTTTCAGCGGTAGTTTGGAAAAACTGTTTTTT.